This paragraph reports one TCR beta chain. Its target is unknown. With 5 bases clipped from V and 8 bases from J, the junction kept 6 bases outside the gene matches. Germline V CDR1 and CDR2: SNHLY, FYNNEI. The CDR3 is made up of 13 amino acids. Measured with immunoSEQ multiplex PCR; TCRdb has only the in-frame clones, and not every one. This sample has roughly 100,000 clones, with roughly 83% found just once. The data originate from a study of T cell responses to AZD1222 COVID-19 vaccine. The study's findings and limits: Clonal diversity was possibly underestimated, and the donors were mostly white British, with more females. Researchers report vaccine-associated CD4 TCRs spanning spike, with dominance at 160-218 and 743-854.

The material sequenced was peripheral blood, taken 28 days after the second AZD1222 dose. The chain couples TRBV2 to TRBJ1-2, with 9 nucleotides matching TRBD1. The sequence came from an adult who received the AZD1222 COVID-19 vaccine. The CDR3, as DNA: TGTGCCAGCAGTTTTAGACAGGGGGGAGGCTACACCTTC. It translates to CASSFRQGGGYTF.